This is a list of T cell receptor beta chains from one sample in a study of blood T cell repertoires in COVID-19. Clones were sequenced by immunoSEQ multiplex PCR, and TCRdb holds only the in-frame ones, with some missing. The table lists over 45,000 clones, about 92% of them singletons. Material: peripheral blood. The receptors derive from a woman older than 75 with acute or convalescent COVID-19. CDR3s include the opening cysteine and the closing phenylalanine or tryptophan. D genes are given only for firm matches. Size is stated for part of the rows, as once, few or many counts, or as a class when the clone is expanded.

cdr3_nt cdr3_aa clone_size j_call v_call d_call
TGTGCCAGCAGCGTAGAAGGTACTAGCGGGGTGGATACGCAGTATTTT CASSVEGTSGVDTQYF - TRBJ2-3 TRBV9 TRBD2
TGTGCCAGCAGCCAAGACGTGGGTACGGGCAATGAGCAGTTCTTC CASSQDVGTGNEQFF - TRBJ2-1 TRBV3-1/TRBV3-2 -
TGTGCCAGCAGTGAAAGGGGAAGGGCCCAGTACTTC CASSERGRAQYF - TRBJ2-5 TRBV6-1 -
TGTGCCAGCAGTTTGTGGGCGCAGGAGACCCAGTACTTC CASSLWAQETQYF - TRBJ2-5 TRBV28 -
TGTGCCAGCGGGTGGACAGGGGGGGGCTACGAGCAGTACTTC CASGWTGGGYEQYF once TRBJ2-7 TRBV6-5 TRBD1
TGTGCCAGCCGATGGGGGGACACAGATACGCAGTATTTT CASRWGDTDTQYF - TRBJ2-3 TRBV12-3/TRBV12-4 -
TGCAGTGCTAGTCGGGGTCCCGAAGCTTTCTTT CSASRGPEAFF - TRBJ1-1 TRBV20-1 -
TGCGCCAGCAGCTTGGAAAATAGTGGGAGCGGAAACACCATATATTTT CASSLENSGSGNTIYF - TRBJ1-3 TRBV5-1 -
TGCAGCGTTGAGGGACAAGGGGTCGATGAGCAGTTCTTC CSVEGQGVDEQFF - TRBJ2-1 TRBV29-1 -
TGTGCCAGCACTGCGGGCCGAGATTCACCCCTCCACTTT CASTAGRDSPLHF - TRBJ1-6 TRBV28 -
TGTGCCAGTAGTATACCTGGGACAGGGGGCAAAGCTTTCTTT CASSIPGTGGKAFF - TRBJ1-1 TRBV19 TRBD1
TGCGCCAGCAGCCGAACACGTGAGACCCAGTACTTC CASSRTRETQYF once TRBJ2-5 TRBV4-1 -
TGTGCCAGTAGAGACAGCATGAACACTGAAGCTTTCTTT CASRDSMNTEAFF - TRBJ1-1 TRBV19 -
TGCGCCAGCAGCTCGGGACAAGGGGATGAAGCTTTCTTT CASSSGQGDEAFF - TRBJ1-1 TRBV5-1 -
TGCGCCAGCAGCTTGTCATCGCGGGGGGACACTGAAGCTTTCTTT CASSLSSRGDTEAFF - TRBJ1-1 TRBV5-1 -
TGTGCCAGCTCACCCGGACAGGGGGACCAGCCCCAGCATTTT CASSPGQGDQPQHF - TRBJ1-5 TRBV18 TRBD1
TGTGCCAGCAGTGACCGGACAGGGAGGGACACTGAAGCTTTCTTT CASSDRTGRDTEAFF - TRBJ1-1 TRBV6-1 TRBD1
TGCGCCAGCAGCTTGGGGGCTCGGGCGGGAAGCTGGGACACTGAAGCTTTCTTT CASSLGARAGSWDTEAFF - TRBJ1-1 TRBV5-1 -
TGTGCCTCTATGGGGACACAGGTCGGAAACTATGGCTACACCTTC CASMGTQVGNYGYTF - TRBJ1-2 TRBV6-6 -
TGCGCCAGCACCCCAGGAGGCTCCTACGAGCAGTACTTC CASTPGGSYEQYF - TRBJ2-7 TRBV5-1 -
TGTGCCATCAGTGAGCCGGGACAATCTACGGGGGAGACCCAGTACTTC CAISEPGQSTGETQYF - TRBJ2-5 TRBV10-3 -
TGTGCCAGCAGCCAGGCGGGGGGGCGCGAGACCCAGTACTTC CASSQAGGRETQYF - TRBJ2-5 TRBV3-1/TRBV3-2 TRBD2
TGCGCCAGCAGCTTGGCCGGGGGAGACCGCTATGGCTACACCTTC CASSLAGGDRYGYTF - TRBJ1-2 TRBV5-1 -
TGCGCCAGCAGCCAATCAGGGCGGGACGGTGCCTACGAGCAGTACTTC CASSQSGRDGAYEQYF once TRBJ2-7 TRBV4-1 -
TGCGCCAGCATGAGGGGTCAGGGGCCTAATCAGCCCCAGCATTTT CASMRGQGPNQPQHF - TRBJ1-5 TRBV10-2 -
TGTGCCAGCAGCAATCCGATAGGGGCCCGCGGCGAGCAGTACTTC CASSNPIGARGEQYF - TRBJ2-7 TRBV7-6 -
TGTGCCAGCAGCTTAATTGGGACAGACACTGAAGCTTTCTTT CASSLIGTDTEAFF - TRBJ1-1 TRBV7-8 TRBD1
TGTGCCAGCAGCCAAGATTGGCAGGGGGCTACTGAAGCTTTCTTT CASSQDWQGATEAFF - TRBJ1-1 TRBV4-2 TRBD1
TGTGCCACCAGTGATTTGACGCCGCTCGGACAGGGGTCCTACAATGAGCAGTTCTTC CATSDLTPLGQGSYNEQFF once TRBJ2-1 TRBV24-1 TRBD1
TGTGCCTGGAGTGATCGGGAGCAGTTCTTC CAWSDREQFF few TRBJ2-1 TRBV30 -
TGTGCCAGCAGCTTAGAGGGGACAGGGGCTGGCTACACCTTC CASSLEGTGAGYTF - TRBJ1-2 TRBV7-8 TRBD1
TGTGCCAGCAGACCGACTAGCGGGGGCTTCACAGATACGCAGTATTTT CASRPTSGGFTDTQYF - TRBJ2-3 TRBV5-4 TRBD2
TGTGCCAGCAGCCAGGGCAGTAGCTCCTATAATTCACCCCTCCACTTT CASSQGSSSYNSPLHF - TRBJ1-6 TRBV7-6 -
TGCAGCAAGGAGCGCACAGATACGCAGTATTTT CSKERTDTQYF - TRBJ2-3 TRBV20-1 -
TGTGCCAGCAGTGAAGCCGGCAGTTTTTCGGGGGGTTCCAACTATGGCTACACCTTC CASSEAGSFSGGSNYGYTF - TRBJ1-2 TRBV6-1 -
TGTGCCAGCAGCCAAGCAGGGTTCAACTATGGCTACACCTTC CASSQAGFNYGYTF - TRBJ1-2 TRBV7-9 -
TGTGCCAGCACCCTTACCCCGCTAGCGGGGGGCGGCGGGGAGCTGTTTTTT CASTLTPLAGGGGELFF - TRBJ2-2 TRBV7-2 TRBD2
TGCAGCGCTGTAGCGGGGAACTCCTACAATGAGCAGTTCTTC CSAVAGNSYNEQFF once TRBJ2-1 TRBV29-1 TRBD2
TGTGCCAGTAGTATAGATGAGCGGGATGCTTACACCTTC CASSIDERDAYTF - TRBJ1-2 TRBV19 -
TGTGCCAGCAGCTTGACAGGGGAGGCCTACGAGCAGTACTTC CASSLTGEAYEQYF - TRBJ2-7 TRBV5-4 -
TGTGCCAGCAGCTTAGGACAGGGCAGTCGGCAAGAGACCCAGTACTTC CASSLGQGSRQETQYF - TRBJ2-5 TRBV5-5 TRBD1